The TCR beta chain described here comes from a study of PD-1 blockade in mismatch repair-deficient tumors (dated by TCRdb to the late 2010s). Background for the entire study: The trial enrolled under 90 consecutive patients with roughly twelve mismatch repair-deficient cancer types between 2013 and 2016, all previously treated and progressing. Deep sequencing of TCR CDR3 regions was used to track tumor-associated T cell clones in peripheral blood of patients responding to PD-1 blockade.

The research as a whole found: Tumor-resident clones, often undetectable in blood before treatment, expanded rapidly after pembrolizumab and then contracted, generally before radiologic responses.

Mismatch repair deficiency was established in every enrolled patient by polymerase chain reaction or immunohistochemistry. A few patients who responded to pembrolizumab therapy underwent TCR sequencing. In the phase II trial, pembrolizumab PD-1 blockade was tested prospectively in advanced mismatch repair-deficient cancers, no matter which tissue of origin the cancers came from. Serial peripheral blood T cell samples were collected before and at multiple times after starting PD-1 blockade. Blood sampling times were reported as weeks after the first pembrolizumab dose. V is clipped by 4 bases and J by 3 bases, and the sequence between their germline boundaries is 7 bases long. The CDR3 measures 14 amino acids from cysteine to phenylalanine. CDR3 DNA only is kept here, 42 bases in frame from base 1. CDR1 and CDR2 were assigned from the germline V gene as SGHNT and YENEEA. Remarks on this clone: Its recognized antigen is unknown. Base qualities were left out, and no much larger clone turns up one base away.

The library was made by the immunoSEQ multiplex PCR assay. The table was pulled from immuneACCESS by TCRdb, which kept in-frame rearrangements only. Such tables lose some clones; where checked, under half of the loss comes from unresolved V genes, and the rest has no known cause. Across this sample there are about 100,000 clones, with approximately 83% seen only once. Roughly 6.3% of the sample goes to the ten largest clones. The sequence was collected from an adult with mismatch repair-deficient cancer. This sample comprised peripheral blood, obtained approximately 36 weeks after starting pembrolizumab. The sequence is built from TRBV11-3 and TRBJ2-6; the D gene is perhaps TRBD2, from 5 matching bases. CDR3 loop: CASSSDYGANVLTF. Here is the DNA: TGTGCCAGCAGCTCCGACTATGGGGCCAACGTCCTGACTTTC.